These T cell receptor beta chains were read from a single sample in a study of CD8 T cells in ankylosing spondylitis. MiXCR, applied by TCRdb to the 5' RACE reads, yields one record per CDR3 protein. The sample has around 150,000 distinct CDR3 sequences; approximately 20% are singletons. The sequencing sample was made of blood, either unsorted or a sorted T cell fraction (not recorded which). These TCRs come from a male donor with ankylosing spondylitis or in good health (not recorded which). Each CDR3 is given with its conserved first and last residue. D genes are given only for firm matches. A row's size may be missing; if present it is once, few, many or a size class.

d_gene: TRBD1
j_gene: TRBJ2-7
abundance: -
v_gene: TRBV10-3
CDR3nt: TGTGCCATCACCCAGGACAGGGGGCACGAGCAGTACTTC
CDR3aa: CAITQDRGHEQYF

d_gene: -
j_gene: TRBJ2-3
abundance: once
v_gene: TRBV28
CDR3nt: TGTGCCACCGGACCGTGGCATACGCAGTATTTT
CDR3aa: CATGPWHTQYF

d_gene: -
j_gene: TRBJ2-1
abundance: many
v_gene: TRBV20-1
CDR3nt: TGCAGTGCTAGGGGCGGTCTAATCGGTGAGCAGTTCTTC
CDR3aa: CSARGGLIGEQFF

d_gene: TRBD1
j_gene: TRBJ2-2
abundance: few
v_gene: TRBV5-1
CDR3nt: TGCGCCAGCAGCTTGTCGACAGGGGACACCGGGGAGCTGTTTTTT
CDR3aa: CASSLSTGDTGELFF

d_gene: TRBD1
j_gene: TRBJ2-4
abundance: many
v_gene: TRBV5-1
CDR3nt: TGCGCCAGCAAAGATACAGGGGGCGCAGGCATTCAGTACTTC
CDR3aa: CASKDTGGAGIQYF

d_gene: -
j_gene: TRBJ1-1
abundance: few
v_gene: TRBV2
CDR3nt: TGTGCCAGCAGTGAGAAAGGGCAGGGGCTTGGAGCTTTCTTT
CDR3aa: CASSEKGQGLGAFF

d_gene: -
j_gene: TRBJ1-4
abundance: many
v_gene: TRBV7-6
CDR3nt: TGTGCCAGCAGTGTAAGCGGGAATTATGCAACTAATGAAAAACTGTTTTTT
CDR3aa: CASSVSGNYATNEKLFF

d_gene: -
j_gene: TRBJ1-5
abundance: -
v_gene: TRBV6-1
CDR3nt: TGTGCCAGCAGCAATCCTAGGGGGGATCAGCCCCAGCATTTT
CDR3aa: CASSNPRGDQPQHF

d_gene: -
j_gene: TRBJ2-3
abundance: many
v_gene: TRBV29-1
CDR3nt: TGTTCGCTTGGGGGAGCCGGGAGCACAGATACGCAGTATTTT
CDR3aa: CSLGGAGSTDTQYF

d_gene: -
j_gene: TRBJ1-2
abundance: -
v_gene: TRBV6-5
CDR3nt: TGTGCCAGCAGTTACGGGACACAAGACTATGGCTACACCTTC
CDR3aa: CASSYGTQDYGYTF

d_gene: TRBD1
j_gene: TRBJ2-5
abundance: many
v_gene: TRBV19
CDR3nt: TGTGCCAGTAGTTTTGGGACAGCCCAAGAGACCCAGTACTTC
CDR3aa: CASSFGTAQETQYF

d_gene: -
j_gene: TRBJ1-1
abundance: many
v_gene: TRBV5-1
CDR3nt: TGCGCCAGCAGCGTACAGGGCGGGGGTGAAGCTTTCTTT
CDR3aa: CASSVQGGGEAFF

d_gene: TRBD2
j_gene: TRBJ2-1
abundance: -
v_gene: TRBV7-2
CDR3nt: TGTGCCAACAGCCCGGGACTAGCGGATCCCCGGGAGCAGTTCTTC
CDR3aa: CANSPGLADPREQFF

d_gene: -
j_gene: TRBJ2-3
abundance: many
v_gene: TRBV7-9
CDR3nt: TGTGCCAGCAGCCTAAGGGGAATGACAGATACGCAGTATTTT
CDR3aa: CASSLRGMTDTQYF

d_gene: -
j_gene: TRBJ2-1
abundance: few
v_gene: TRBV7-2
CDR3nt: TGTGCCAGCAGCTTCTATCGTATCGGGAGAGGCCACAATGAGCAGTTCTTC
CDR3aa: CASSFYRIGRGHNEQFF

d_gene: TRBD2
j_gene: TRBJ2-1
abundance: -
v_gene: TRBV7-3
CDR3nt: TGTGCCAGCAGCAAGACTAGCGGGGGCTACAATGAGCAGTTCTTC
CDR3aa: CASSKTSGGYNEQFF

d_gene: -
j_gene: TRBJ1-1
abundance: -
v_gene: TRBV6-1
CDR3nt: TGTGCCAGCAGTGCCCTTGGGGGGAACACTGAAGCTTTCTTT
CDR3aa: CASSALGGNTEAFF

d_gene: -
j_gene: TRBJ1-1
abundance: many
v_gene: TRBV5-1
CDR3nt: TGCGCCAGCAGCTTGGGAGGGGTTGGCACTGAAGCTTTCTTT
CDR3aa: CASSLGGVGTEAFF

d_gene: TRBD1
j_gene: TRBJ2-2
abundance: many
v_gene: TRBV29-1
CDR3nt: TGCAGCGTACGCTCCGGGACAGGGGGCACCGGGGAGCTGTTTTTT
CDR3aa: CSVRSGTGGTGELFF

d_gene: -
j_gene: TRBJ2-5
abundance: many
v_gene: TRBV2
CDR3nt: TGTGCCAGCAGTGAAGCGCTTCGGGGAGGACAAGAGACCCAGTACTTC
CDR3aa: CASSEALRGGQETQYF

d_gene: -
j_gene: TRBJ2-3
abundance: many
v_gene: TRBV10-3
CDR3nt: TGTGCCATCAGAAAAGCGGCTAGCACAGATACGCAGTATTTT
CDR3aa: CAIRKAASTDTQYF

d_gene: -
j_gene: TRBJ1-1
abundance: many
v_gene: TRBV15
CDR3nt: TGTGCCACCAGCAGAGAGAACTGGTCTGAAGCTTTCTTT
CDR3aa: CATSRENWSEAFF

d_gene: TRBD2
j_gene: TRBJ2-3
abundance: few
v_gene: TRBV2
CDR3nt: TGTGCCGGACTCAGGACTAGCGGGAGGACAGATACGCAGTATTTT
CDR3aa: CAGLRTSGRTDTQYF

d_gene: -
j_gene: TRBJ2-7
abundance: many
v_gene: TRBV28
CDR3nt: TGTGCCAGTGGGAGCTCCTACGAGCAGTACTTC
CDR3aa: CASGSSYEQYF

d_gene: -
j_gene: TRBJ1-2
abundance: -
v_gene: TRBV27
CDR3nt: TGTGCCAGCAGGGACGGAACTAACTATGGCTACACCTTC
CDR3aa: CASRDGTNYGYTF

d_gene: -
j_gene: TRBJ2-2
abundance: -
v_gene: TRBV29-1
CDR3nt: TGCAGCGTTAGGGAGACGAACACCGGGGAGCTGTTTTTT
CDR3aa: CSVRETNTGELFF

d_gene: -
j_gene: TRBJ1-1
abundance: few
v_gene: TRBV6-5
CDR3nt: TGTGCCAGCAGACCGACCCGCTGGACTGAAGCTTTCTTT
CDR3aa: CASRPTRWTEAFF

d_gene: -
j_gene: TRBJ2-2
abundance: many
v_gene: TRBV20-1
CDR3nt: TGCAGTGCTAGCGGGGCGAACACCGGGGAGCTGTTTTTT
CDR3aa: CSASGANTGELFF

d_gene: TRBD1
j_gene: TRBJ1-1
abundance: -
v_gene: TRBV5-1
CDR3nt: TGCGCCAGCAGGCCGGACAGGGACAACACTGAAGCTTTCTTT
CDR3aa: CASRPDRDNTEAFF

d_gene: -
j_gene: TRBJ1-5
abundance: -
v_gene: TRBV18
CDR3nt: TGTGCCAGCTCATCTGACAGGCATCAGCCCCAGCATTTT
CDR3aa: CASSSDRHQPQHF

d_gene: TRBD1
j_gene: TRBJ1-1
abundance: many
v_gene: TRBV18
CDR3nt: TGTGCCAGCTCACCGGCAGGGGGTATGAGAGCTGAAGCTTTCTTT
CDR3aa: CASSPAGGMRAEAFF

d_gene: -
j_gene: TRBJ2-7
abundance: many
v_gene: TRBV5-1
CDR3nt: TGCGCCAGCAGCTGGACGACCGATAAGTCCTCCTACGAGCAGTACTTC
CDR3aa: CASSWTTDKSSYEQYF

d_gene: TRBD2
j_gene: TRBJ2-3
abundance: many
v_gene: TRBV5-1
CDR3nt: TGCGCCAGCAGCTTGAGCGGGGAGGGCACAGATACGCAGTATTTT
CDR3aa: CASSLSGEGTDTQYF

d_gene: -
j_gene: TRBJ1-4
abundance: many
v_gene: TRBV12-3/TRBV12-4
CDR3nt: TGTGCCAGCAGTCGCAGGATGGTCGGCGAAAAACTGTTTTTT
CDR3aa: CASSRRMVGEKLFF

d_gene: -
j_gene: TRBJ2-2
abundance: many
v_gene: TRBV20-1
CDR3nt: TGCAGTGCTAGGGGGGCGGCGACCGGGGAGCTGTTTTTT
CDR3aa: CSARGAATGELFF

d_gene: TRBD1
j_gene: TRBJ2-7
abundance: -
v_gene: TRBV20-1
CDR3nt: TGCAGTGCTGGACCGACAGGGAACCCCTACGAGCAGTACTTC
CDR3aa: CSAGPTGNPYEQYF

d_gene: TRBD1
j_gene: TRBJ2-1
abundance: many
v_gene: TRBV6-5
CDR3nt: TGTGCCAGCAGCAGAGACGGACAGGGGCCTTACAATGAGCAGTTCTTC
CDR3aa: CASSRDGQGPYNEQFF

d_gene: TRBD1
j_gene: TRBJ1-5
abundance: once
v_gene: TRBV2
CDR3nt: TGTGCCAGCAGGGGGACAGGGACAAGCAATCAGCCCCAGCATTTT
CDR3aa: CASRGTGTSNQPQHF

d_gene: -
j_gene: TRBJ2-1
abundance: many
v_gene: TRBV20-1
CDR3nt: TGCAGTGCTAGCCTTTATCCTGAGCAGTTCTTC
CDR3aa: CSASLYPEQFF

d_gene: -
j_gene: TRBJ2-1
abundance: -
v_gene: TRBV7-2
CDR3nt: TGTGCCAGCAGCTTAAACCTCAGGGGCTACTCCTACAATGAGCAGTTCTTC
CDR3aa: CASSLNLRGYSYNEQFF

d_gene: -
j_gene: TRBJ1-6
abundance: many
v_gene: TRBV5-1
CDR3nt: TGCGCCAGCAGCTTGGACGGGAATTCACCCCTCCACTTT
CDR3aa: CASSLDGNSPLHF

d_gene: -
j_gene: TRBJ2-1
abundance: many
v_gene: TRBV28
CDR3nt: TGTGCCAGTCCAGGGCCCTACAATGAGCAGTTCTTC
CDR3aa: CASPGPYNEQFF

d_gene: -
j_gene: TRBJ2-1
abundance: -
v_gene: TRBV6-4
CDR3nt: TGTGCCAGCAGCCTTCTACTAGCCGCCGAGCAGTTCTTC
CDR3aa: CASSLLLAAEQFF

d_gene: -
j_gene: TRBJ1-2
abundance: many
v_gene: TRBV6-5
CDR3nt: TGTGCCAGCAGTTACGGCATTAGCTATGGCTACACCTTC
CDR3aa: CASSYGISYGYTF

d_gene: -
j_gene: TRBJ1-3
abundance: many
v_gene: TRBV7-7
CDR3nt: TGTGCCAGCAGCCGGGGGACACCGAGCTCTGGAAACACCATATATTTT
CDR3aa: CASSRGTPSSGNTIYF

d_gene: -
j_gene: TRBJ2-1
abundance: many
v_gene: TRBV29-1
CDR3nt: TGCAGCGTTGAAATCAGAATGTATGAGCAGTTCTTC
CDR3aa: CSVEIRMYEQFF

d_gene: -
j_gene: TRBJ1-1
abundance: -
v_gene: TRBV5-1
CDR3nt: TGCGCCAGCAGCTTGGAACCCGGGGCGGGGGTTGGCACTGAAGCTTTCTTT
CDR3aa: CASSLEPGAGVGTEAFF

d_gene: TRBD2
j_gene: TRBJ2-1
abundance: few
v_gene: TRBV2
CDR3nt: TGTGCCAGCAGCAGCGGGAGGGCTAGGAAGCAGTTCTTC
CDR3aa: CASSSGRARKQFF

d_gene: -
j_gene: TRBJ2-4
abundance: many
v_gene: TRBV5-1
CDR3nt: TGCGCCAGCAGCTCACACCTCCTACAAAACATTCAGTACTTC
CDR3aa: CASSSHLLQNIQYF

d_gene: TRBD1
j_gene: TRBJ2-3
abundance: -
v_gene: TRBV29-1
CDR3nt: TGCAGCGTTGTACAGGGGACAGATACGCAGTATTTT
CDR3aa: CSVVQGTDTQYF

d_gene: -
j_gene: TRBJ2-7
abundance: many
v_gene: TRBV20-1
CDR3nt: TGCAGTGCTACGTTTAACTACGGCCAATTCGAGCAGTACTTC
CDR3aa: CSATFNYGQFEQYF

d_gene: -
j_gene: TRBJ2-2
abundance: many
v_gene: TRBV29-1
CDR3nt: TGCAGCGTTGAAGGGTTCAGGGATATGACCGGGGAGCTGTTTTTT
CDR3aa: CSVEGFRDMTGELFF

d_gene: TRBD1
j_gene: TRBJ2-7
abundance: many
v_gene: TRBV5-1
CDR3nt: TGCGCCAGCAGACCTCAGACAGGGGGCCACGAGCAGTACTTC
CDR3aa: CASRPQTGGHEQYF